The 28 T cell receptor beta chains listed next were all sequenced from one sample in a study of radiotherapy plus CTLA-4 blockade in lung cancer. The data were produced by immunoSEQ multiplex PCR, yet TCRdb's version contains in-frame clones alone and is incomplete. The sample holds fewer than 85,000 clones, about 87% seen once. This material consisted of peripheral blood, taken from a patient treated with radiotherapy plus ipilimumab. The receptor set was obtained from a human donor with non-small cell lung cancer who had stable disease on radiotherapy plus ipilimumab.

The chain is built from TRBV27 and TRBJ2-5, with D uncertain. The CDR3 runs to 14 residues. CDR1 and CDR2 (germline): MNHEY, SMNVEV (reference sequence). V was cut by 3 bases and J by 5 bases, with 13 bases left in between. CDR3 bases: TGTGCCAGCAGTTTCCAGAGGAGAGCGGAGACCCAGTACTTC. Protein product: CASSFQRRAETQYF.

The chain has TRBV19 and TRBJ2-2; the D gene is possibly TRBD1 (7 bases). V lost 4 bases to trimming and J lost 7 bases, with 10 bases between them. The germline CDR1 and CDR2 sequences are LNHDA and SQIVND (reference sequence). The CDR3 totals 13 residues. The CDR3 region has the DNA TGTGCCAGTAGTAATCAGGGGGGCGGGGAGCTGTTTTTT. Translation: CASSNQGGGELFF. The variable domain in full, with the rest retrieved from reference TRBV19 and TRBJ2-2, is DGGITQSPKYLFRKEGQNVTLSCEQNLNHDAMYWYRQDPGQGLRLIYYSQIVNDFQKGDIAEGYSVSREKKESFPLTVTSAQKNPTAFYLCASSNQGGGELFFGEGSRLTVL.

This clone was observed a few times. The chain recombines TRBV6-5 with TRBJ2-6; D gene ambiguous. V shed 10 bases and J shed 4 bases, with 17 bases lying between them. The CDR3 totals 15 residues. Germline loops: CDR1 MNHEY, CDR2 SVGAGI. Here the CDR3 DNA reads TGTGCCACAAAAAGGGATTCCTGGGGGGCCAACGTCCTGACTTTC. Amino acid sequence: CATKRDSWGANVLTF.

The chain recombines TRBV13 with TRBJ1-1, with D uncertain. The ends were cut back, 4 bases at V and 4 bases at J, with 10 bases in the middle. Germline V gene sequence: CDR1 PRHDT, CDR2 FYEKMQ (reference sequence). This CDR3 is built from 13 residues. The CDR3 reads CASSSRLGTEAFF. CDR3 in DNA: TGTGCCAGCAGCTCTCGACTCGGCACTGAAGCTTTCTTT.

The genes are TRBV19 and TRBJ2-1; unclear D gene. The CDR3 extends over 16 amino acids. Trimming left V 1 base short and J 6 bases short, with 16 bases between. Germline V gives CDR1 LNHDA, CDR2 SQIVND (reference sequence). CDR3 sequence: CASSIVYSFAGNEQFF. Here the CDR3 DNA reads TGTGCCAGTAGTATAGTGTACAGCTTCGCCGGCAATGAGCAGTTCTTC.

This rearrangement joins TRBV7-9 to TRBJ1-6, with 7 bases fitting TRBD1. V trimming: 4 bases; J trimming: 10 bases; junction bases outside the gene matches: 16. The CDR3 is 17 residues long. Per germline, CDR1 SEHNR and CDR2 FQNEAQ (reference sequence). In DNA form, the CDR3 reads TGTGCCAGCAGCTCTCCCGGGTGGGGGACAGCTGGGTCACCCCTCCACTTT. This encodes CASSSPGWGTAGSPLHF.

This chain uses TRBV4-1 with TRBJ2-6, with D hard to call. Germline CDR1 is MGHRA and CDR2 is YSYEKL. This CDR3 contains 15 residues. With 4 bases removed from V and 2 bases from J, the gap between germline ends came to 9 bases. In DNA form, the CDR3 reads TGCGCCAGCAGCCCGACATATCCTGGGGCCAACGTCCTGACTTTC. It translates to CASSPTYPGANVLTF.

The chain joins TRBV29-1 to TRBJ2-3; perhaps D is TRBD1 or TRBD2 (7 bases each). Trimming removed 6 bases at V and 0 bases at J, with 19 bases between. This CDR3 has 16 residues. Germline CDR1 and CDR2: SQVTM and ANQGSEA. The CDR3 sequence: CSVGGTVHDSTDTQYF. For the CDR3, the DNA is TGCAGCGTGGGAGGGACAGTTCATGATAGCACAGATACGCAGTATTTT.

The rearrangement uses TRBV5-1 and TRBJ2-7; D uncertain. CDR3 length: 12 residues. Per germline, CDR1 SGHRS and CDR2 YFSETQ. Trimming pared 0 bases from V and 5 bases from J, leaving 6 bases between. The CDR3 DNA sequence: TGCGCCAGCAGCTTGGGGTTCGACGAGCAGTACTTC. This codes for CASSLGFDEQYF.

The chain links TRBV28 to TRBJ1-2, with 7 bases that match TRBD1. The CDR3 extends over 14 amino acids. V shed 2 bases and J 4 bases; nucleotides not matched to a gene: 4. Germline CDR1 and CDR2: MDHEN and SYDVKM. CDR3 nucleotides: TGTGCCAGCAGTTTAGCAGGGGGGGGCTATGGCTACACCTTC. Translated: CASSLAGGGYGYTF.

This clone was counted a single time. J is TRBJ1-1 and V is TRBV28; TRBD1 matches at 8 bases. The CDR3 covers 14 residues. CDR1 MDHEN and CDR2 SYDVKM come from the germline V gene. Losses at the gene ends were 6 bases for V and 4 bases for J; bases not matched to a gene: 7. The DNA of the CDR3 is TGTGCCAGCAGCCCTTACAGGGGGGGCACTGAAGCTTTCTTT. Residues: CASSPYRGGTEAFF. The complete variable domain, with remaining parts taken from reference TRBV28 and TRBJ1-1, reads DVKVTQSSRYLVKRTGEKVFLECVQDMDHENMFWYRQDPGLGLRLIYFSYDVKMKEKGDIPEGYSVSREKKERFSLILESASTNQTSMYLCASSPYRGGTEAFFGQGTRLTVV.

CDR3 region: CASSQGAGMSGSEQYF. CDR3 DNA sequence: TGCGCCAGCAGCCAAGGGGCAGGGATGTCCGGGAGCGAGCAGTACTTC. V usage is TRBV4-1 and J usage is TRBJ2-7, with D possibly TRBD2 on 6 matching bases. The CDR3 sequence is 16 residues long. Germline CDR1 reads MGHRA; CDR2 reads YSYEKL. Trimming stripped 1 base from V and 6 bases from J, with 19 bases between.

This clone was detected only once. The chain joins TRBV18 to TRBJ1-6; D call uncertain. The V gene's germline CDR1 is KGHSH and CDR2 LQKENI. The CDR3 is 17 residues long. Trimming left V 3 bases short and J 8 bases short, with 20 bases between. CDR3 DNA sequence: TGTGCCAGCTCACCCGTTGGGGTCTCCGCGGCGGATTCACCCCTCCACTTT. Its translation is CASSPVGVSAADSPLHF.

The rearrangement uses TRBV9 and TRBJ2-6; D is ambiguous. The CDR3 spans 18 residues. Germline V gene data show CDR1 as SGDLS and CDR2 as YYNGEE. V dropped 0 bases and J dropped 0 bases, with 13 bases sitting between them. The CDR3 region has the DNA TGTGCCAGCAGCGTAGGAGTCCTTCCCTTCTCTGGGGCCAACGTCCTGACTTTC. Translation gives CASSVGVLPFSGANVLTF.

The chain recombines TRBV13 with TRBJ1-2, with a possible D match to TRBD1 (6 bases). The CDR3 consists of 16 residues. Germline CDR1 reads PRHDT; CDR2 reads FYEKMQ (reference sequence). The V and J ends lost 1 base and 4 bases respectively, with 16 bases between them. CDR3: CASSLAGQLVVYGYTF. Here the CDR3 DNA reads TGTGCCAGCAGCTTAGCCGGACAGCTAGTAGTCTATGGCTACACCTTC.

The gene calls are TRBV4-2 and TRBJ2-7; perhaps TRBD2 as D (6 bases). Germline assignment: CDR1 LGHNA and CDR2 YNFKEQ. This CDR3 is built from 16 residues. Trimming pared 0 bases from V and 2 bases from J, leaving 14 bases between. The CDR3 sequence: CASSQDVTRGPYEQYF. In DNA form, the CDR3 reads TGTGCCAGCAGCCAAGATGTGACTAGAGGCCCCTACGAGCAGTACTTC.

The rearrangement joins TRBV2 to TRBJ2-1; TRBD2 aligns across 14 bases. CDR3 size: 15 residues. From germline, CDR1 is SNHLY and CDR2 FYNNEI. J lost 6 bases, V lost 4 bases, and 2 bases had no gene match. CDR3 region: CASSGGLAGANEQFF. CDR3 in DNA: TGTGCCAGCAGTGGGGGACTAGCGGGAGCCAATGAGCAGTTCTTC.

This rearrangement joins TRBV7-8 to TRBJ2-7, with a weak D call TRBD1 (5 bases). Germline V lookup: CDR1 SGHVS, CDR2 FQNEAQ. Trimming took off 5 bases at V and 2 bases at J, with 16 bases between the two ends. This CDR3 has 15 amino acids. The CDR3 region has the DNA TGTGCCAGCAGCGTTATCAGGACATCCACCTACGAGCAGTACTTC. Translation gives CASSVIRTSTYEQYF.

A single count supports this clone. The V call is TRBV30, the J call TRBJ1-2; tentative D call: TRBD1 (5 bases). The CDR3 sequence is 12 residues long. Germline-derived CDR1 and CDR2 are GTSNPN and SVGIG (reference sequence). V gave up 4 bases and J gave up 7 bases, with 13 bases separating them. The CDR3 DNA reads as TGTGCCTGGACTCAGAGAGGGACTGGCTACACCTTC. Its translation is CAWTQRGTGYTF.

The genes are TRBV2 and TRBJ2-3, with 14 bases identical to TRBD2. Germline assignment: CDR1 SNHLY and CDR2 FYNNEI. J lost 6 bases, V lost 6 bases, and 8 bases had no gene match. The CDR3 is 16 residues long. In DNA, the CDR3 is TGTGCCAGCAGCGGACTAGCGGGAGGCCCATGGGATACGCAGTATTTT. It is translated as CASSGLAGGPWDTQYF.

V is TRBV29-1 and J is TRBJ2-1; D might be TRBD2 (5 bases). Germline V lookup: CDR1 SQVTM, CDR2 ANQGSEA. V lost 3 bases and J lost 4, with 7 bases in between. The CDR3 sequence is 12 residues long. As DNA, the CDR3 is TGCAGCGTTGATTCGGGGTACAATGAGCAGTTCTTC. It encodes CSVDSGYNEQFF.

The chain recombines TRBV29-1 with TRBJ1-1; 10 bases line up with TRBD1. The germline V gene has CDR1 SQVTM and CDR2 ANQGSEA. The trim removed 7 bases at V and 5 bases at J, leaving 4 bases unmatched. The CDR3 is made up of 12 amino acids. In DNA form, the CDR3 reads TGCAGCGCTGGACAGGGGGAAACTGAAGCTTTCTTT. Residues: CSAGQGETEAFF.

J is TRBJ2-7 and V is TRBV7-9; D is possibly TRBD2 (6 bases). The V gene lost 0 bases and the J gene lost 4 bases, with 10 bases spanning the gap. The CDR3 runs 14 residues. Germline CDR1 and CDR2: SEHNR and FQNEAQ (reference sequence). The DNA of the CDR3 is TGTGCCAGCAGCTTAGCGGCGGGATTATACGAGCAGTACTTC. This encodes CASSLAAGLYEQYF.

V is TRBV7-9 and J is TRBJ2-5; TRBD1 or TRBD2 may be the D gene (5 bases each). The CDR3 is made up of 15 amino acids. Per the germline V gene, CDR1 is SEHNR and CDR2 is FQNEAQ (reference sequence). The V end lost 1 base, the J end lost 3 bases, and 12 bases lay between the germline ends. CDR3 sequence reads: CASSLGQGSEETQYF. Here the CDR3 DNA reads TGTGCCAGCAGCTTAGGGCAGGGTAGCGAAGAGACCCAGTACTTC.

V gene TRBV6-1 combines with J gene TRBJ2-3; possibly TRBD2 for D (5 bases). This CDR3 contains 13 residues. The V gene lost 2 bases and the J gene lost 4 bases, with 7 bases spanning the gap. The germline gives CDR1 MNHNS, CDR2 SASEGT. The CDR3 bases are TGTGCCAGCAGTGAAAACGGGGCAGATACGCAGTATTTT. Protein sequence: CASSENGADTQYF.

This clone was recorded once. The rearrangement links TRBV9 to TRBJ2-7; D is tentatively TRBD1 or TRBD2 (7 bases each). The CDR3 loop spans 14 amino acids. Per germline, CDR1 SGDLS and CDR2 YYNGEE. The germline V and J ends were trimmed by 4 bases and 5 bases, with 16 bases remaining between them. CDR3 loop: CASSPGGGLDEQYF. The CDR3 DNA reads as TGTGCCAGCAGCCCAGGGGGGGGGCTGGACGAGCAGTACTTC. Full variable domain (rest looked up from reference TRBV9 and TRBJ2-7): DSGVTQTPKHLITATGQRVTLRCSPRSGDLSVYWYQQSLDQGLQFLIQYYNGEERAKGNILERFSAQQFPDLHSELNLSSLELGDSALYFCASSPGGGLDEQYFGPGTRLTVT.

The rearrangement uses TRBV10-1 and TRBJ2-7, with D unresolved. CDR1 and CDR2 (germline): WNHNN, SYGVQD (reference sequence). V was cut by 3 bases and J by 3 bases, with 15 bases left in between. CDR3 size: 15 residues. Written as DNA, the CDR3 is TGCGCCAGCAGTGAAGGCGGACCTTTGGACTACGAGCAGTACTTC. This gives the protein CASSEGGPLDYEQYF.

The chain uses TRBV28 and TRBJ2-1; 10 nucleotides align to TRBD2. The germline V gene encodes CDR1 MDHEN and CDR2 SYDVKM. V lost 0 bases, J lost 7 bases, and 9 bases stayed unmatched. The CDR3 runs 17 residues. The CDR3 DNA is TGTGCCAGCAGTTTATGGGCCGGGACTAGCGATCGAAATGAGCAGTTCTTC. It is translated as CASSLWAGTSDRNEQFF.